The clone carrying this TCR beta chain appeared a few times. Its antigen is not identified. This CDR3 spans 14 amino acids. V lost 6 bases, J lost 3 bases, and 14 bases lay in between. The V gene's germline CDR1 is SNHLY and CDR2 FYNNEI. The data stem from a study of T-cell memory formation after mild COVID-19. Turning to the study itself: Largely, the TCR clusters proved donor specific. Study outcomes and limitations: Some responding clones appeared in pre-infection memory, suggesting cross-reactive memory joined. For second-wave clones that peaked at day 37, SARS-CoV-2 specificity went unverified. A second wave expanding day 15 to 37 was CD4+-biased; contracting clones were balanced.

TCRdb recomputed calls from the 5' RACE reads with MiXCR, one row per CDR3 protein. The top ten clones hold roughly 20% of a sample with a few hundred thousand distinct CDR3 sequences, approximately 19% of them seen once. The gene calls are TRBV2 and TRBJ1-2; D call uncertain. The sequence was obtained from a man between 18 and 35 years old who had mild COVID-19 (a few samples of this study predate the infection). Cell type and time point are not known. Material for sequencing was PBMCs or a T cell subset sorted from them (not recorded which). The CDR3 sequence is CASRNQARDYGYTF. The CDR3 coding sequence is TGTGCCAGCAGGAATCAGGCGAGGGACTATGGCTACACCTTC.